The 23 T cell receptor beta chains listed next were all sequenced from one sample in a study of molecular identifiers for immune sequencing clone quantification. One entry per CDR3 protein results from TCRdb running MiXCR on the PCR reads. The data show 70,000 to 90,000 distinct CDR3 sequences, around 23% seen once. Sequenced input: naive CD8+ T cells from blood, with Jurkat cell RNA spiked in. Described subset: FACS-sorted CD8+CD4-CCR7+CD45RA+ naive T cells. The receptors come from a human donor in good health. Some libraries in this study had Jurkat cell RNA spiked in.

The rearrangement joins TRBV11-3 to TRBJ2-7; D may be TRBD1 (6 bases). The CDR3 runs 14 residues. CDR1 is SGHNT, CDR2 YENEEA, per germline. Trimming cost V 5 bases and J 2 bases, with 13 bases left between them. The CDR3 loop is CASSQFDRTYEQYF. CDR3 nucleotide sequence: TGTGCCAGCAGCCAATTCGACAGGACCTACGAGCAGTACTTC.

As to this clonotype: It may be a read error: a sequence one base away is much more abundant. The rearrangement joins TRBV5-3 to TRBJ2-7; maybe TRBD2 (7 bases). TRBV5-3 is placed among ORFs of uncertain function. This CDR3 region has 13 residues. Trimming shortened V by 8 bases and J by 6 bases, and 18 bases separated the two germline ends. The CDR3 DNA reads as TGTGCCAGCATGGGACGGGGGGCATCCGAGCAGTACTTC. Protein: CASMGRGASEQYF.

This clonotype was counted only a few times. The J gene is TRBJ2-3, the V gene TRBV10-3; D is ambiguous. V lost 0 bases to trimming and J lost 5 bases, with 12 bases between them. This CDR3 is built from 15 residues. Germline V gives CDR1 ENHRY, CDR2 SYGVKD. CDR3 bases: TGTGCCATCAGTGAGTCGGCAGTGAACCTAGATACGCAGTATTTT. Its protein product is CAISESAVNLDTQYF.

Note on this clonotype: A junction end diverges from the germline sequence, so it may reflect a read error. This chain connects TRBV7-9 to TRBJ2-4; the match to TRBD1 covers 8 bases. Germline V CDR1 and CDR2: SEHNR, FQNEAQ (reference sequence). The CDR3 has 15 residues. The CDR3 DNA reads as TGTGCCGGCAGCCCTCTTACAGGGGGCAAAAACATTCAGTACTTC. Amino acid sequence: CAGSPLTGGKNIQYF.

About this clonotype itself: Sequence at one end of the junction differs from germline and may be a read error. The V gene is TRBV5-6, the J gene TRBJ2-2; 7 nucleotides agree with TRBD2. Looked up from germline, CDR1 is SGHDT and CDR2 is YYEEEE. This CDR3 region has 17 residues. The CDR3 DNA reads as TGTGCCGGCAGCTTGGCCCTTAGGGGACTAAACACCGGGGAGCTGGTTTTT. Its translation: CAGSLALRGLNTGELVF.

The count of this clonotype is one. Germline and junction disagree at one end, which may indicate a read error. The chain employs TRBV6-5 and TRBJ2-2, with D possibly TRBD1 on 6 matching bases. CDR1 and CDR2 (germline): MNHEY, SVGAGI. The CDR3 contains 16 residues. CDR3 nucleotides: TGTGCCAGCAGTTACTCGATCAGGGGAGACACCGGGGAGCTGTCTTTT. This codes for CASSYSIRGDTGELSF.

This clonotype came up many times. The rearrangement links TRBV6-5 to TRBJ2-3, with D possibly TRBD2 on 6 matching bases. CDR1 and CDR2 from the germline V gene are MNHEY and SVGAGI. Trimming stripped 0 bases from V and 0 bases from J, with 10 bases between. This CDR3 is built from 16 residues. CDR3 loop: CASSYSGRDSTDTQYF. CDR3 DNA: TGTGCCAGCAGTTACTCGGGGCGGGATAGCACAGATACGCAGTATTTT.

This clonotype was seen ten or more times. The rearrangement links TRBV25-1 to TRBJ2-3; 9 bases agree with TRBD1. The CDR3 totals 19 residues. The J segment lost 2 bases and the V segment lost 3 bases, leaving 15 bases of the junction unmatched. Germline V gives CDR1 MGHDK, CDR2 SYGVNS. CDR3 nucleotides: TGTGCCAGCAGTGAGCTTACTCCCAGGGACAGGGACATCACAGATACGCAGTATTTT. It specifies CASSELTPRDRDITDTQYF.

This clonotype was counted at least ten times. The V and J genes are TRBV18 and TRBJ2-5; TRBD2 is a possible D gene (5 bases). The CDR3 runs 15 residues. The germline V gene has CDR1 KGHSH and CDR2 LQKENI. V gave up 3 bases and J gave up 2 bases, with 13 bases separating them. The DNA for the CDR3 is TGTGCCAGCTCACCGGGAGCTCTACGACAAGAGACCCAGTACTTC. It specifies CASSPGALRQETQYF.

Only a few counts were recorded for this clonotype. One junction end disagrees with the germline gene, perhaps due to a read error. The chain carries TRBV7-9 and TRBJ2-2, with D maybe TRBD2 (6 bases). Per the germline V gene, CDR1 is SEHNR and CDR2 is FQNEAQ (reference sequence). The CDR3 loop spans 17 amino acids. Here the CDR3 DNA reads TGTGCCAGCAGCCTCCCCACCCGCGGGTCCTACACCGGGGGGCTGTTTTTT. Protein sequence: CASSLPTRGSYTGGLFF.

This clonotype occurred a few times. This chain connects TRBV19 to TRBJ2-1; 9 nucleotides match TRBD2. The CDR3 has 15 residues. Germline V gene data show CDR1 as LNHDA and CDR2 as SQIVND (reference sequence). V was clipped by 8 bases and J by 7 bases; unmatched bases: 12. CDR3 amino acids: CASAIGLASLNEQFF. The CDR3 DNA sequence: TGTGCCAGTGCGATCGGACTAGCGAGTTTGAATGAGCAGTTCTTC.

The table lists this clonotype with many counts. V is TRBV7-6 and J is TRBJ1-1; D not resolved. Trimming shortened V by 5 bases and J by 5 bases, and 18 bases separated the two germline ends. CDR3 length: 15 amino acids. CDR1 and CDR2 (germline): SGHVS, FNYEAQ. CDR3 sequence reads: CASSHSTGSGTEAFF. CDR3 sequence (DNA): TGTGCCAGCAGCCACTCGACGGGGTCGGGGACTGAAGCTTTCTTT.

This chain connects TRBV28 to TRBJ2-1; D gene ambiguous. Germline V CDR1 and CDR2: MDHEN, SYDVKM. V lost 8 bases to trimming and J lost 4 bases, with 12 bases between them. This CDR3 is built from 13 residues. The CDR3 DNA reads as TGTGCCAGCCAGGACGCCCCTTACAATGAGCAGTTCTTC. The encoded protein is CASQDAPYNEQFF.

Points on this clonotype: A read error may account for a junction end that differs from germline. The CDR3 region is CASSPGQGYNEQLF. CDR3 sequence (DNA): TGTGCCAGCAGCCCGGGACAGGGTTACAATGAGCAGCTCTTC. The rearrangement uses TRBV28 and TRBJ2-1; 9 bases match TRBD1. In germline, CDR1 is MDHEN, CDR2 SYDVKM. The CDR3 has 14 residues. Full variable domain (outside the CDR3, taken from reference TRBV28 and TRBJ2-1): DVKVTQSSRYLVKRTGEKVFLECVQDMDHENMFWYRQDPGLGLRLIYFSYDVKMKEKGDIPEGYSVSREKKERFSLILESASTNQTSMYLCASSPGQGYNEQLFGPGTRLTVL.

For this clonotype: With a much larger clone just one base away, this may be a read error. The rearrangement uses TRBV5-6 and TRBJ1-2; D gene ambiguous. CDR1 and CDR2 (germline): SGHDT, YYEEEE. This CDR3 comprises 13 residues. The CDR3 region has the DNA TGTGCCGGCAGCTTGGTTCCCGGGAATGGCTACACCTTC. This translates into CAGSLVPGNGYTF.

This clonotype was seen more than once but under ten times. The chain carries TRBV11-2 and TRBJ2-7, with 8 bases aligning to TRBD2. J gave up 6 bases and V 5 bases, and 12 bases lay outside the gene matches. The CDR3 consists of 15 residues. The germline V gene encodes CDR1 SGHAT and CDR2 FQNNGV. The CDR3 DNA sequence: TGTGCCAGCAGCCCCCCAAGCGGGAGCCCACTCGAGCAGTACTTC. It translates to CASSPPSGSPLEQYF. Combining the CDR3 with reference TRBV11-2 and TRBJ2-7 gives the whole variable domain EAGVAQSPRYKIIEKRQSVAFWCNPISGHATLYWYQQILGQGPKLLIQFQNNGVVDDSQLPKDRFSAERLKGVDSTLKIQPAKLEDSAVYLCASSPPSGSPLEQYFGPGTRLTVT.

This clonotype was found many times. This chain joins TRBV4-2 and TRBJ1-6, with no clear D. The germline gives CDR1 LGHNA, CDR2 YNFKEQ. The CDR3 is 15 amino acids. Trimming left V 4 bases short and J 15 bases short, with 22 bases between. The CDR3 protein is CASSRNRELILDLHF. The CDR3 bases are TGTGCCAGCAGCCGAAATCGGGAGCTAATTCTGGACCTCCACTTT.

Notes on this clonotype: A single base separates this from a much larger clone, so it may be a read error. The V gene is TRBV7-3, the J gene TRBJ2-3; D is possibly TRBD2 (5 bases). Deletions cut 4 bases from V and 4 bases from J, with 15 bases between. The V gene's germline CDR1 is SGHTA and CDR2 FQGTGA. The CDR3 is 15 amino acids. The CDR3 spells CASSSLLVAPDTQYF. The CDR3 DNA reads as TGTGCCAGCAGCTCCCTACTAGTAGCCCCAGATACGCAGTATTTT.

This clonotype appeared many times. This chain joins TRBV24-1 and TRBJ2-1; TRBD1 aligns across 7 bases. This CDR3 is 17 amino acids long. V trimming: 3 bases; J trimming: 0 bases; junction bases outside the gene matches: 7. Germline loops: CDR1 KGHDR, CDR2 SFDVKD. CDR3 protein: CATSDTNRGPSYNEQFF. The CDR3, as DNA: TGTGCCACCAGTGATACTAACAGGGGACCCTCCTACAATGAGCAGTTCTTC.

Many counts were recorded for this clonotype. This chain joins TRBV5-1 and TRBJ2-5, with TRBD1 matching 11 bases. The CDR3 contains 16 residues. Germline loops: CDR1 SGHRS, CDR2 YFSETQ. V was pared by 4 bases and J by 4 bases, with 9 bases of the junction left unmatched. CDR3 nucleotide sequence: TGCGCCAGCAGCAAGGCGGACAGGGGGCTCGGAGAGACCCAGTACTTC. This encodes CASSKADRGLGETQYF.

This clonotype was detected only a few times. A read error may account for a junction end that differs from germline. The chain joins TRBV19 to TRBJ1-2; TRBD1 is a possible D gene (5 bases). CDR1 is LNHDA, CDR2 SQIVND, per germline (reference sequence). This CDR3 spans 15 amino acids. The CDR3 sequence is CASSITGTLADPLRF. The CDR3 bases are TGTGCCAGTAGTATTACCGGGACGCTCGCCGATCCTCTACGCTTC. Using reference TRBV19 and TRBJ1-2 for the parts outside the CDR3, the full variable domain is DGGITQSPKYLFRKEGQNVTLSCEQNLNHDAMYWYRQDPGQGLRLIYYSQIVNDFQKGDIAEGYSVSREKKESFPLTVTSAQKNPTAFYLCASSITGTLADPLRFGSGTRLTVV.

Many counts were recorded for this clonotype. The rearrangement uses TRBV6-6 and TRBJ2-3; TRBD2 is a possible D gene (5 bases). Germline CDR1 is MNHNY and CDR2 is SVGAGI (reference sequence). There are 21 residues in the CDR3. Trimming pared 0 bases from V and 1 base from J, leaving 26 bases between. The CDR3 here is CASSYSPTRETLDWGTDTQYF. The CDR3 DNA is TGTGCCAGCAGTTACTCACCAACCCGGGAAACTCTGGACTGGGGCACAGATACGCAGTATTTT.

This clonotype was seen a handful of times. This sequence joins TRBV11-2 and TRBJ1-6; no clear D gene. The CDR3 runs 13 residues. CDR1 SGHAT and CDR2 FQNNGV come from the germline V gene. The V end was cut by 5 bases, the J end by 11 bases, with 13 bases between. CDR3 DNA sequence: TGTGCCAGCAGCACCGGCGGCTCGCCACCCCTCCACTTT. It specifies CASSTGGSPPLHF.